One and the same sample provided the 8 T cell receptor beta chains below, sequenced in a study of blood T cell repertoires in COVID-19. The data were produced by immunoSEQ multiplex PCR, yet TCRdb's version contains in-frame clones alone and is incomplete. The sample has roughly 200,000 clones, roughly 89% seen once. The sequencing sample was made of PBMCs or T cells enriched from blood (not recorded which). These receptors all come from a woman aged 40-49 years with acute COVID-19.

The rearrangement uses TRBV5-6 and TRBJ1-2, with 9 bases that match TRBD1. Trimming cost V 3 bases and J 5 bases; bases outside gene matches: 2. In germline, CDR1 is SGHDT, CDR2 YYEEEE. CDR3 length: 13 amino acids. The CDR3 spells CASSYGQGYGYTF. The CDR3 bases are TGTGCCAGCAGCTATGGACAGGGGTATGGCTACACCTTC.

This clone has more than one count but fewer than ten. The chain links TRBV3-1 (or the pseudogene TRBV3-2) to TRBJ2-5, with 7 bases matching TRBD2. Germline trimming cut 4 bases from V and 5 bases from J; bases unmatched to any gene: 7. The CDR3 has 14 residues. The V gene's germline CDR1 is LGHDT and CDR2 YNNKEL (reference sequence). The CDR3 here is CASSPTSYGETQYF. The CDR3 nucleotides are TGTGCCAGCAGCCCGACTAGCTATGGGGAGACCCAGTACTTC.

The CDR3 bases are TGTGCCACCAGTGACTCAACTCTAGGAGACTATGGCTACACCTTC. As protein: CATSDSTLGDYGYTF. The genes are TRBV24-1 and TRBJ1-2; D unclear. The germline V gene encodes CDR1 KGHDR and CDR2 SFDVKD. The CDR3 runs 15 residues. The V gene lost 4 bases and the J gene lost 3 bases, with 14 bases spanning the gap.

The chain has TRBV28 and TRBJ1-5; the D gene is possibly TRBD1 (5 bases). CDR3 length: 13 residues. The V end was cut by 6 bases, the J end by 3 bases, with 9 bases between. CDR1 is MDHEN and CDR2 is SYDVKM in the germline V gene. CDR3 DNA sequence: TGTGCCAGCAGCGAGACAGTCAATCAGCCCCAGCATTTT. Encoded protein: CASSETVNQPQHF. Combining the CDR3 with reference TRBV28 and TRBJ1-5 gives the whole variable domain DVKVTQSSRYLVKRTGEKVFLECVQDMDHENMFWYRQDPGLGLRLIYFSYDVKMKEKGDIPEGYSVSREKKERFSLILESASTNQTSMYLCASSETVNQPQHFGDGTRLSIL.

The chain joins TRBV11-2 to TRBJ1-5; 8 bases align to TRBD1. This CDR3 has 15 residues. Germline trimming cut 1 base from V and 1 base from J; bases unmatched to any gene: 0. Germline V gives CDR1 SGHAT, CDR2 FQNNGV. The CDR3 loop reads CASSLGQGSNQPQHF. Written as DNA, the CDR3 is TGTGCCAGCAGCTTAGGACAGGGGAGCAATCAGCCCCAGCATTTT.

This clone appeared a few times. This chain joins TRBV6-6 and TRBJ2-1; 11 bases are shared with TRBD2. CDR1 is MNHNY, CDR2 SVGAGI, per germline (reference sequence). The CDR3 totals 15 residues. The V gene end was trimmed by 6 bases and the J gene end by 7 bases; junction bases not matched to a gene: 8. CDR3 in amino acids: CASSSTSGGANEQFF. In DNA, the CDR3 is TGTGCCAGCAGCAGCACTAGCGGGGGAGCAAATGAGCAGTTCTTC.

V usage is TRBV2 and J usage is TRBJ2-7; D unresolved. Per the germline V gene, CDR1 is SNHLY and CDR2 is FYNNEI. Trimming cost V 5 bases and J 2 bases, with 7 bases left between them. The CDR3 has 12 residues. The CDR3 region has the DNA TGTGCCAGCAGTAGCACAGCCTACGAGCAGTACTTC. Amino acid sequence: CASSSTAYEQYF.

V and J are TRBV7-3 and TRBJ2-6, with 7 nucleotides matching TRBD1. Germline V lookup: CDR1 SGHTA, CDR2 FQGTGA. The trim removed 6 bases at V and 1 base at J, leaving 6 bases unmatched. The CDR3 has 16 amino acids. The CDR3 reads CASSPGQMSGANVLTF. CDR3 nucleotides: TGTGCCAGCAGTCCGGGACAGATGTCTGGGGCCAACGTCCTGACTTTC.